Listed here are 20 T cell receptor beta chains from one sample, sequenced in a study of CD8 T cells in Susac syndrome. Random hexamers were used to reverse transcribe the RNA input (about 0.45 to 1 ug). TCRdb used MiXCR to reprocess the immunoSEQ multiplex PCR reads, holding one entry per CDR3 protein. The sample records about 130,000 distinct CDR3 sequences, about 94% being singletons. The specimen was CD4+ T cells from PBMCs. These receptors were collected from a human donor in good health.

The CDR3 nucleotides read TGTGCCAGCAGACTAGCGGGGGGGGGCACAGATACGCAGTATTTT. Encoded protein: CASRLAGGGTDTQYF. The V and J genes are TRBV19 and TRBJ2-3; the match to TRBD2 covers 14 bases. Germline CDR1 and CDR2: LNHDA and SQIVND (reference sequence). This CDR3 spans 15 amino acids. After removal of 9 bases from V and 1 base from J, the junction contained 3 bases not matched to a gene.

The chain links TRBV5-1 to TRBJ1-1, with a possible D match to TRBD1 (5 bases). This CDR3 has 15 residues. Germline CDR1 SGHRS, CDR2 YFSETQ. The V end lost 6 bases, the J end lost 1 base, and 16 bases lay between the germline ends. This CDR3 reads CASKKSGGANTEAFF. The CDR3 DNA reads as TGCGCCAGCAAAAAATCCGGGGGTGCGAACACTGAAGCTTTCTTT. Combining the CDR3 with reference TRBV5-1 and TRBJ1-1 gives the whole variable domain KAGVTQTPRYLIKTRGQQVTLSCSPISGHRSVSWYQQTPGQGLQFLFEYFSETQRNKGNFPGRFSGRQFSNSRSEMNVSTLELGDSALYLCASKKSGGANTEAFFGQGTRLTVV.

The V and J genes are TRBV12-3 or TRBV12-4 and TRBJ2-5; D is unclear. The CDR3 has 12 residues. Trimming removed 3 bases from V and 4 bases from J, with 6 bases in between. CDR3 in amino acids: CASSFNVETQYF. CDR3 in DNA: TGTGCCAGCAGTTTCAACGTAGAGACCCAGTACTTC.

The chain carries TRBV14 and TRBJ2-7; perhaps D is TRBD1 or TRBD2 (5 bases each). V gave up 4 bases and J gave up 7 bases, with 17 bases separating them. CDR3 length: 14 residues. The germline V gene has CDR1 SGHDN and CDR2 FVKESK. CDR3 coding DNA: TGTGCCAGCAGCCCCCCGGGGCCTGGGAGAGAGCAGTACTTC. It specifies CASSPPGPGREQYF.

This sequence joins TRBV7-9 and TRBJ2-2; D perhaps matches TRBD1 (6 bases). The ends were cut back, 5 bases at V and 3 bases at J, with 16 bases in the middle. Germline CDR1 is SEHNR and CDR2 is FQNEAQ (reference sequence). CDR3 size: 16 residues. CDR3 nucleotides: TGTGCCAGCAGCCTTGACAGGCCCCGAGACACCGGGGAGCTGTTTTTT. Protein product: CASSLDRPRDTGELFF. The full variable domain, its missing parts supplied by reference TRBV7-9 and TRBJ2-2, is DTGVSQNPRHKITKRGQNVTFRCDPISEHNRLYWYRQTLGQGPEFLTYFQNEAQLEKSRLLSDRFSAERPKGSFSTLEIQRTEQGDSAMYLCASSLDRPRDTGELFFGEGSRLTVL.

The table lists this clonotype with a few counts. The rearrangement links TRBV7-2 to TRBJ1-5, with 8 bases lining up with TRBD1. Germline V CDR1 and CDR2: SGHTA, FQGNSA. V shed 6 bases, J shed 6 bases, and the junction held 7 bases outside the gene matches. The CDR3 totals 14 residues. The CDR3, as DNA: TGTGCCAGCAGTCCGCAGGGGGCTGGTCAGCCCCAGCATTTT. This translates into CASSPQGAGQPQHF.

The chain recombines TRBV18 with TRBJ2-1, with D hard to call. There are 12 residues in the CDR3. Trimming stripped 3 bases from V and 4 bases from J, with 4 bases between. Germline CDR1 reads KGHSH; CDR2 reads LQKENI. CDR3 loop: CASSPSYNEQFF. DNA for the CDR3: TGTGCCAGCTCACCTTCGTACAATGAGCAGTTCTTC.

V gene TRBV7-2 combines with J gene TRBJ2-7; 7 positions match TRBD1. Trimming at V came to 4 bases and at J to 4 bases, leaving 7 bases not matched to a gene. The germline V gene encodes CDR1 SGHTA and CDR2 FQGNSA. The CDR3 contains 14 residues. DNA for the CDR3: TGTGCCAGCAGCTGGGACAGAAGTACGTACGAGCAGTACTTC. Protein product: CASSWDRSTYEQYF.

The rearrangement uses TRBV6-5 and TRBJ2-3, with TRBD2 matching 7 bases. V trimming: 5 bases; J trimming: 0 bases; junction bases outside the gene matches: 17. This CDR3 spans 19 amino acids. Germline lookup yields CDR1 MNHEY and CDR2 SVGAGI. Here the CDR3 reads CASSLLAPFLWSSTDTQYF. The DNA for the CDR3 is TGTGCCAGCAGTCTACTAGCGCCCTTCCTCTGGTCTAGCACAGATACGCAGTATTTT.

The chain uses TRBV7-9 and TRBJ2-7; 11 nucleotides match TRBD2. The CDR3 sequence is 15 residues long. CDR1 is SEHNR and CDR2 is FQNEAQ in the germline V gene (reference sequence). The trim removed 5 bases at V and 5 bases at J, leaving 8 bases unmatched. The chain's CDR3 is CASSLSGRDPHEQYF. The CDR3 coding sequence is TGTGCCAGCAGCCTTAGCGGGAGGGACCCCCACGAGCAGTACTTC.

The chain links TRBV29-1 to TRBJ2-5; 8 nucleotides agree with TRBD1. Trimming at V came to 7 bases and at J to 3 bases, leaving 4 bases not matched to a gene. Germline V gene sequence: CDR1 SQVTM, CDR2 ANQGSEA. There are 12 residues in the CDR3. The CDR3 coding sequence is TGCAGCGGGCTGACAGGGGAAGAGACCCAGTACTTC. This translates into CSGLTGEETQYF.

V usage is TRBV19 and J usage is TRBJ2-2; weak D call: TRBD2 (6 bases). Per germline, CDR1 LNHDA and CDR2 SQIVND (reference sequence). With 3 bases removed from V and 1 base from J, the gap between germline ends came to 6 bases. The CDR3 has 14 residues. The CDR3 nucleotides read TGTGCCAGTAGTATGCGGGGGAACACCGGGGAGCTGTTTTTT. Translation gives CASSMRGNTGELFF. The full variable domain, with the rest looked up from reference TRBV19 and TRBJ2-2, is DGGITQSPKYLFRKEGQNVTLSCEQNLNHDAMYWYRQDPGQGLRLIYYSQIVNDFQKGDIAEGYSVSREKKESFPLTVTSAQKNPTAFYLCASSMRGNTGELFFGEGSRLTVL.

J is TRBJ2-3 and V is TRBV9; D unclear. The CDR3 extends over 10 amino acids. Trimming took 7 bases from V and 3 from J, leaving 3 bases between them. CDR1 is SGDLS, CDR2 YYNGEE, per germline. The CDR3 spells CASSTDTQYF. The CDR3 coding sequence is TGTGCCAGCTCTACAGATACGCAGTATTTT.

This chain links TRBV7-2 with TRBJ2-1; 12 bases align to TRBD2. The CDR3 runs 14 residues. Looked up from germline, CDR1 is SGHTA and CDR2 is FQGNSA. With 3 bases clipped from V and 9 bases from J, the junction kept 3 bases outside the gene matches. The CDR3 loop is CASSLASGRAEQFF. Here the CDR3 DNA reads TGTGCCAGCAGCTTGGCTAGCGGGAGGGCTGAGCAGTTCTTC.

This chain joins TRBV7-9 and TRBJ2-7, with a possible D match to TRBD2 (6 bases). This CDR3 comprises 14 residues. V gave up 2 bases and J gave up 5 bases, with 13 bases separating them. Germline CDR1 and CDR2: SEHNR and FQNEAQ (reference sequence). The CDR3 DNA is TGTGCCAGCAGCTTAAGACTAGAACAGAACGAGCAGTACTTC. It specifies CASSLRLEQNEQYF.

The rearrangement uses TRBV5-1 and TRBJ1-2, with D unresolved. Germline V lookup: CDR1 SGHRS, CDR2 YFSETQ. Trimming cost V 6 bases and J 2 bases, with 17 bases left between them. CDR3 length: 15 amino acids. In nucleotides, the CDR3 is TGCGCCAGCAAAGAGGGTTCATTTTCCAACTATGGCTACACCTTC. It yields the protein CASKEGSFSNYGYTF.

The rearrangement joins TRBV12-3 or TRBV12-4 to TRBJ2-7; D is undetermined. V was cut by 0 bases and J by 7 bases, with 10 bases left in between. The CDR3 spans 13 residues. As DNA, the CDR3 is TGTGCCAGCAGTTTAGCGGGCCTCCTGGAGCAGTACTTC. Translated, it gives CASSLAGLLEQYF.

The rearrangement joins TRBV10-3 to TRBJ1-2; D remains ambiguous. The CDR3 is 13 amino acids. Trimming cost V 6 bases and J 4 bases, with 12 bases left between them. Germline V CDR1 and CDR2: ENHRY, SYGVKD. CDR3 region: CAIRLGGAYGYTF. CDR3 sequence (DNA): TGTGCCATCAGGTTGGGCGGAGCCTATGGCTACACCTTC.

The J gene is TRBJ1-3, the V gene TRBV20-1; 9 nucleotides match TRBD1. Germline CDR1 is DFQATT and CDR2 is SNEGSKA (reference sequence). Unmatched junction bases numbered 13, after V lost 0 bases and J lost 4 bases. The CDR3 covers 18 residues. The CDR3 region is CSARDGRGRGQGGNTIYF. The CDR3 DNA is TGCAGTGCTAGAGATGGTCGGGGGAGGGGACAGGGAGGAAACACCATATATTTT.

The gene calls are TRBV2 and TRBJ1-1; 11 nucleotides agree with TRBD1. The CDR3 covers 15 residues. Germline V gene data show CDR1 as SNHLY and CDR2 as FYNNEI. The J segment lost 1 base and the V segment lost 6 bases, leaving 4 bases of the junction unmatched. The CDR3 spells CASSRTGGRNTEAFF. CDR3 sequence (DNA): TGTGCCAGCAGCAGGACAGGGGGCCGGAACACTGAAGCTTTCTTT. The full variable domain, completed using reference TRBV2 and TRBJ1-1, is EPEVTQTPSHQVTQMGQEVILRCVPISNHLYFYWYRQILGQKVEFLVSFYNNEISEKSEIFDDQFSVERPDGSNFTLKIRSTKLEDSAMYFCASSRTGGRNTEAFFGQGTRLTVV.